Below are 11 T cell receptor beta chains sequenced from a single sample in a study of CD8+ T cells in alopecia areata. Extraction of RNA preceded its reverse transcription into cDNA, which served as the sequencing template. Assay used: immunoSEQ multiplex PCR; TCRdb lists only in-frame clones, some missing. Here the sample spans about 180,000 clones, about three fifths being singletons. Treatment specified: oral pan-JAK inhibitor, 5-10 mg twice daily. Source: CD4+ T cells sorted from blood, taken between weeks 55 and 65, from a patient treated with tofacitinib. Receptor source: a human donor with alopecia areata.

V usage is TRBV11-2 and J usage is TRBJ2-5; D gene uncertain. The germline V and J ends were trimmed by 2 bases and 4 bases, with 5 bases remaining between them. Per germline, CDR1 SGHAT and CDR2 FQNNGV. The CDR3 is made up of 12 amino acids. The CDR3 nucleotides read TGTGCCAGCAGCTTAAACCGAGAGACCCAGTACTTC. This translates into CASSLNRETQYF.

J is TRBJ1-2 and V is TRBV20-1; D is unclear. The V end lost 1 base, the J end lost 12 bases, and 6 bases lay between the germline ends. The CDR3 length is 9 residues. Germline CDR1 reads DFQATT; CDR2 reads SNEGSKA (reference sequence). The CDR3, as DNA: TGCAGTGCTAGAGGGTTCGACACCTTC. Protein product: CSARGFDTF.

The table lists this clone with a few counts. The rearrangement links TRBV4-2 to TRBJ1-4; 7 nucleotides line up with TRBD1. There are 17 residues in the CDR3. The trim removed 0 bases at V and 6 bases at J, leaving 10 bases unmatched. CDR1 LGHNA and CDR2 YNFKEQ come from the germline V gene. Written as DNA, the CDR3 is TGTGCCAGCAGCCAAGATCCGAATGGAGGGGGCGATGAAAAACTGTTTTTT. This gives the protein CASSQDPNGGGDEKLFF.

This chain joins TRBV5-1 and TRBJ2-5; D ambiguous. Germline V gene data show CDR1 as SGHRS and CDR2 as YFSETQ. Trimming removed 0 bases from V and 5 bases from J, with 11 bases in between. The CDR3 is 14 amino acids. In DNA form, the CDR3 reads TGCGCCAGCAGCTTGGTAGGCAGATCCGAGACCCAGTACTTC. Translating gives CASSLVGRSETQYF.

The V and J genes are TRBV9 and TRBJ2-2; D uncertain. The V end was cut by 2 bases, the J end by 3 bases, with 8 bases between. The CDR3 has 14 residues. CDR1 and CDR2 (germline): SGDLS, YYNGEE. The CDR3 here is CASSVVLDTGELFF. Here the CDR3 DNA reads TGTGCCAGCAGCGTGGTACTGGACACCGGGGAGCTGTTTTTT.

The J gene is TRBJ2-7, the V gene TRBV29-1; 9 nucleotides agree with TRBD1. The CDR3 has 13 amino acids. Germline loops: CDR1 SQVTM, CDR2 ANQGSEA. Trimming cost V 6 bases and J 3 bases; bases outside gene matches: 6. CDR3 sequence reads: CSVLGQGLYEQYF. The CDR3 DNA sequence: TGCAGCGTATTAGGACAGGGGCTCTACGAGCAGTACTTC.

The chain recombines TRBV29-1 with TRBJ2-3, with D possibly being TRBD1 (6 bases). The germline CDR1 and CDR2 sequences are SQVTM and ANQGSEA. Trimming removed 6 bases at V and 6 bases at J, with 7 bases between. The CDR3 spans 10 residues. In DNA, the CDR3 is TGCAGCGTCCAGGGGGATACGCAGTATTTT. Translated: CSVQGDTQYF.

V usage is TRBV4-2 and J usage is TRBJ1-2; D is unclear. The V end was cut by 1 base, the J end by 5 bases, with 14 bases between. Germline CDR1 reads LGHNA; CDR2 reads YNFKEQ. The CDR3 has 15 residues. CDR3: CASSQVAREWYGYTF. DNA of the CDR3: TGTGCCAGCAGCCAAGTCGCGAGGGAATGGTATGGCTACACCTTC.

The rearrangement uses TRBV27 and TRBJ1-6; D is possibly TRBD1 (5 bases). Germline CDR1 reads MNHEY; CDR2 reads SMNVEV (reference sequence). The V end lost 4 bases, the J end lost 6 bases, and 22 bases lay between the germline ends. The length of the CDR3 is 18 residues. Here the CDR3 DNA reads TGTGCCAGCAGTTCCCCGAGTACGCCGGGGGTCGGTAATTCACCCCTCCACTTT. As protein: CASSSPSTPGVGNSPLHF.

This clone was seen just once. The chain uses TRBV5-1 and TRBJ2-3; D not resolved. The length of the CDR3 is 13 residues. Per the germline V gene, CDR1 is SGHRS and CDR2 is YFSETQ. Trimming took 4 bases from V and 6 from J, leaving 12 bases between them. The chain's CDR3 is CASSPAHADTQYF. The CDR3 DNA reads TGCGCCAGCAGCCCGGCCCACGCGGATACGCAGTATTTT.

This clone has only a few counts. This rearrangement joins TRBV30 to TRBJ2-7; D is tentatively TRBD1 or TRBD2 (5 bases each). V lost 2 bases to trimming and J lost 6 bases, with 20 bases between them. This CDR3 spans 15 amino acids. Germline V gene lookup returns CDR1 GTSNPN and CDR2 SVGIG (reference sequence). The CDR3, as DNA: TGTGCCTGGAGTCCTTTCGGGACGGTACCCCGCGAGCAGTACTTC. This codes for CAWSPFGTVPREQYF.